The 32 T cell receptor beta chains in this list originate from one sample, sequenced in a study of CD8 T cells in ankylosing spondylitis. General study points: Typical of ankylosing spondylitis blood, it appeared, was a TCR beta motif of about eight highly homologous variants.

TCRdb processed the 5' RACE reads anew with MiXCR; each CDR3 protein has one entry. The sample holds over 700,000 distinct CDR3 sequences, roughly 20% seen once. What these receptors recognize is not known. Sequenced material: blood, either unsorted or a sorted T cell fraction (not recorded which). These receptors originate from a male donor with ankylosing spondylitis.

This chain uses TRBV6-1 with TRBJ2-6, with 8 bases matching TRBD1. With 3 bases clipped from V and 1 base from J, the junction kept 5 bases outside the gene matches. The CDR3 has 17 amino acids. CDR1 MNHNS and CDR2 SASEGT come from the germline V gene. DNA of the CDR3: TGTGCCAGCAGTGAGAGACAGGGGATTTCTGGGGCCAACGTCCTGACTTTC. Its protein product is CASSERQGISGANVLTF.

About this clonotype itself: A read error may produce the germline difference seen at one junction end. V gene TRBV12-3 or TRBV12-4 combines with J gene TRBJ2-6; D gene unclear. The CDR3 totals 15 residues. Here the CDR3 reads CTSTPSVSGANVLTF. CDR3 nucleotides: TGTACCAGCACCCCGTCGGTTTCTGGGGCCAACGTCCTGACTTTC.

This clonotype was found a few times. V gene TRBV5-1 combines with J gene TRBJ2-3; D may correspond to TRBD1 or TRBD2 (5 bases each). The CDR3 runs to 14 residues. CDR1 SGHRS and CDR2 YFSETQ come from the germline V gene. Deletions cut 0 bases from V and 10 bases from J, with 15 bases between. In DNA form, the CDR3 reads TGCGCCAGCAGCTTGGGGGACCCCCATATTTCGCAGTATTTT. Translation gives CASSLGDPHISQYF.

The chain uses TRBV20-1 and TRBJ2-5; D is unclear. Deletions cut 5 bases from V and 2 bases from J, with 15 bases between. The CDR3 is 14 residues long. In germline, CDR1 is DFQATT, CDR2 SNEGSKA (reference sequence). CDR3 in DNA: TGCAGTGCTGGGGAACCGGGCCTTCAAGAGACCCAGTACTTC. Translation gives CSAGEPGLQETQYF.

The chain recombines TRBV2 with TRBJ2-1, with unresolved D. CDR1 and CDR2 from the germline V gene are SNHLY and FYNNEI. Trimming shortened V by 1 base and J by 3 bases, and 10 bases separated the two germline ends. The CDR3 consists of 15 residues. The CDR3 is CASSEESSVYNEQFF. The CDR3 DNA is TGTGCCAGCAGTGAAGAGTCCAGCGTCTACAATGAGCAGTTCTTC.

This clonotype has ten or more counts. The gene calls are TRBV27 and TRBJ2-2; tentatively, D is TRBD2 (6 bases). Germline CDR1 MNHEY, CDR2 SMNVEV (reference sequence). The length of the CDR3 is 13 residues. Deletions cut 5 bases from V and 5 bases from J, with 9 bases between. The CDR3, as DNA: TGTGCCAGCAGTAGGGCGGGGACCGGGGAGCTGTTTTTT. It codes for CASSRAGTGELFF.

CDR3 protein: CASTSQQGTEAFF. In DNA form, the CDR3 reads TGTGCCAGCACCTCACAACAGGGCACTGAAGCTTTCTTT. The chain employs TRBV7-2 and TRBJ1-1, with a possible D match to TRBD1 (6 bases). Germline V gives CDR1 SGHTA, CDR2 FQGNSA. With 7 bases removed from V and 4 bases from J, the gap between germline ends came to 13 bases. The CDR3 totals 13 residues.

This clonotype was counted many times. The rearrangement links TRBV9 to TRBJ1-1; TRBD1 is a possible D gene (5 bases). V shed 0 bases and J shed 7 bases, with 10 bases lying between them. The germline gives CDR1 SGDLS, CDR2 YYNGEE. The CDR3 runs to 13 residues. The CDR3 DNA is TGTGCCAGCAGCGTAGACGGGGACCATGAAGCTTTCTTT. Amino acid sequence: CASSVDGDHEAFF.

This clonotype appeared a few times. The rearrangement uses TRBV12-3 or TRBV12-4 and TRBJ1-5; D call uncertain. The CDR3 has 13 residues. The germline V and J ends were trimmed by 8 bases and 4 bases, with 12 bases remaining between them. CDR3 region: CASSRSANQPQHF. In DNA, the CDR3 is TGTGCCAGCTCGCGGTCAGCAAATCAGCCCCAGCATTTT.

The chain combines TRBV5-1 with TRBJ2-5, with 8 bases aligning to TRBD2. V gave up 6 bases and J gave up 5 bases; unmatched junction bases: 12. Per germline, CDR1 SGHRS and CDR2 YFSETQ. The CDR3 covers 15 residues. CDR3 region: CASKSARGGQETQYF. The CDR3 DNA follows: TGCGCCAGCAAATCCGCCCGGGGGGGGCAGGAGACCCAGTACTTC.

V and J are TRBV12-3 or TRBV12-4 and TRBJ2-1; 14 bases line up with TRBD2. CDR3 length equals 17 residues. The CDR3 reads CTRCLGLAGVGYNEQFF. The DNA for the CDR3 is TGTACCCGCTGTTTGGGACTAGCGGGAGTGGGGTACAATGAGCAGTTCTTC.

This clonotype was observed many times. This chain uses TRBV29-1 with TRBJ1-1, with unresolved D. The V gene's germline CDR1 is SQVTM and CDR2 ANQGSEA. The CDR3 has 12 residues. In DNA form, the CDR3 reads TGCAGTTCTTTGACAACGAACACTGAAGCTTTCTTT. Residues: CSSLTTNTEAFF.

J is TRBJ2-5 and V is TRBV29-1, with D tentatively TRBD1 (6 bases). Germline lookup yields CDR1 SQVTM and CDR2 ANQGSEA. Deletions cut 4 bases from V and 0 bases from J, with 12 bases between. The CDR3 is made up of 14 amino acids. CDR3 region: CSVVQQGYQETQYF. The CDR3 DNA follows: TGCAGCGTTGTTCAGCAGGGGTACCAAGAGACCCAGTACTTC. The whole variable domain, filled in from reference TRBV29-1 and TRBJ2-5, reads SAVISQKPSRDICQRGTSLTIQCQVDSQVTMMFWYRQQPGQSLTLIATANQGSEATYESGFVIDKFPISRPNLTFSTLTVSNMSPEDSSIYLCSVVQQGYQETQYFGPGTRLLVL.

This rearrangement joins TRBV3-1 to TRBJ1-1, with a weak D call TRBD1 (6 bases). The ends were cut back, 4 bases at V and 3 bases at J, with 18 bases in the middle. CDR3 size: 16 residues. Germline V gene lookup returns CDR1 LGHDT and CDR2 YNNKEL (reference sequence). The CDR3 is CASSPGGGRTDTEAFF. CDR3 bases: TGTGCCAGCAGCCCGGGCGGGGGGCGAACGGACACTGAAGCTTTCTTT.

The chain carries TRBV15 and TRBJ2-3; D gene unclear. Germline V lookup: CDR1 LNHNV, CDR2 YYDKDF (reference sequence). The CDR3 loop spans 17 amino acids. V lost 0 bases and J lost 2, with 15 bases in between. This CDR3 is CATSRDSAYPPTDTQYF. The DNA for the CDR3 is TGTGCCACCAGCAGAGATTCGGCCTACCCTCCCACAGATACGCAGTATTTT.

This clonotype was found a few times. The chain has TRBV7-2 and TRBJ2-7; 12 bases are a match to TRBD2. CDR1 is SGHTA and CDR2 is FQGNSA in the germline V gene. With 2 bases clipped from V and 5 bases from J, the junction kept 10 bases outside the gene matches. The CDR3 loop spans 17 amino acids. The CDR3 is CASSLLWLAGGPHEQYF. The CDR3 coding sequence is TGTGCCAGCAGCTTATTGTGGCTAGCGGGAGGGCCCCACGAGCAGTACTTC.

The CDR3 spells CASTPDRNSNQPQHF. CDR3 DNA: TGTGCCAGCACCCCGGACAGGAATAGCAATCAGCCCCAGCATTTT. The chain is built from TRBV6-1 and TRBJ1-5, with 7 bases fitting TRBD1. There are 15 residues in the CDR3. V was clipped by 7 bases and J by 0 bases; unmatched bases: 6. Germline V gene sequence: CDR1 MNHNS, CDR2 SASEGT.

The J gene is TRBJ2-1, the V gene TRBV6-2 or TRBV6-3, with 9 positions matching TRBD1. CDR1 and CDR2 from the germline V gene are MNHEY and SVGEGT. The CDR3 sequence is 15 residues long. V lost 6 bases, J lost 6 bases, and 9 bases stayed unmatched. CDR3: CASRDGTGKFNEQFF. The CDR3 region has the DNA TGTGCCAGCAGAGACGGGACAGGGAAGTTCAATGAGCAGTTCTTC.

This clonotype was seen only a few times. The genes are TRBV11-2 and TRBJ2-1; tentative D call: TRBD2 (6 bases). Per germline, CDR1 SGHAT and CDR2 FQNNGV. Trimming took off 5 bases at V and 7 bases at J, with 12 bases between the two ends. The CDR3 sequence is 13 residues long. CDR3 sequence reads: CASSVAGLNEQFF. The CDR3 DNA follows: TGTGCCAGCAGCGTCGCCGGACTAAATGAGCAGTTCTTC.

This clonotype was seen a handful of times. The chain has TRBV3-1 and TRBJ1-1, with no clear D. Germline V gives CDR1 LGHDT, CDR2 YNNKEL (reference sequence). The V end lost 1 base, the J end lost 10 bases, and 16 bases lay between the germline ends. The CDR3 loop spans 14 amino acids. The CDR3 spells CASSQGSPQTGAFF. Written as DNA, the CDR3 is TGTGCCAGCAGCCAAGGGAGCCCTCAAACGGGAGCTTTCTTT.

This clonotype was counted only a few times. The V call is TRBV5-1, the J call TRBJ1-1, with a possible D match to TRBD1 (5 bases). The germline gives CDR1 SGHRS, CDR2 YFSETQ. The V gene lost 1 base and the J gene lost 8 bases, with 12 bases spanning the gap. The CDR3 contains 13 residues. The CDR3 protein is CASSLRGWEEAFF. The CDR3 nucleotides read TGCGCCAGCAGCTTGAGGGGTTGGGAAGAAGCTTTCTTT.

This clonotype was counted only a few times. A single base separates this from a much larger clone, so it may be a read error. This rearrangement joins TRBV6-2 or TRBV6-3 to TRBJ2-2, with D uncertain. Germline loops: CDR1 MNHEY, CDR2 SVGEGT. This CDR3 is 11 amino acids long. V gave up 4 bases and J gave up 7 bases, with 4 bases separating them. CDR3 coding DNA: TGTGCCAGCAGTTGGGTCGGGGAGCTGTTTTTT. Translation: CASSWVGELFF.

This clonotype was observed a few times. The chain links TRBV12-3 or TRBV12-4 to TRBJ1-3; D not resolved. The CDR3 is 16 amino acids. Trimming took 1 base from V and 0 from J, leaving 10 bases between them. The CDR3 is CASSLGRTSSGNTIYF. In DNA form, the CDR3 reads TGTGCCAGCAGTTTAGGTCGGACCAGCTCTGGAAACACCATATATTTT.

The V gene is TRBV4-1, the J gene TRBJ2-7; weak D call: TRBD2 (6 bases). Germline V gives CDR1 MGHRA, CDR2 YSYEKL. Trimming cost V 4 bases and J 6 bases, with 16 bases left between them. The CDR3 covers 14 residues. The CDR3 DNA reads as TGCGCCAGCAGCCTACCAGGAGGGTCCGGCGAGCAGTACTTC. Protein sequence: CASSLPGGSGEQYF.

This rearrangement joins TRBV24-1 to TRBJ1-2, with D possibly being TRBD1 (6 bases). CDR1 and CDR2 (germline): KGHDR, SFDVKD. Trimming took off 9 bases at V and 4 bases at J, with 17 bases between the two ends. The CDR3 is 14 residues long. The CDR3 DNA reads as TGTGCCACCCGAGGGGGACTTGTAGGCTATGGCTACACCTTC. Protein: CATRGGLVGYGYTF.

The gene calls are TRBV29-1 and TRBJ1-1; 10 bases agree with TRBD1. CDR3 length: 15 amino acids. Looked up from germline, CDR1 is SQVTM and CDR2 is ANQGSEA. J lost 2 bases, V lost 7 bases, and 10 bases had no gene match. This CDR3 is CSGGTGDSINTEAFF. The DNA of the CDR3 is TGCAGCGGAGGGACAGGGGATAGTATAAACACTGAAGCTTTCTTT.

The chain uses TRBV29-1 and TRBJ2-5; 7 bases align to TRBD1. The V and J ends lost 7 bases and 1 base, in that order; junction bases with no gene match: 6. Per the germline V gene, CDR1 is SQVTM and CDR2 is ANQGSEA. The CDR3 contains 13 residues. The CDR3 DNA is TGCAGCGGGACGGACAGGATCCAAGAGACCCAGTACTTC. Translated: CSGTDRIQETQYF.

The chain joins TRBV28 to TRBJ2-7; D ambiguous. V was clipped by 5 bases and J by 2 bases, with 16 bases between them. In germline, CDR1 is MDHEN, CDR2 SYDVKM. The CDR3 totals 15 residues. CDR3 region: CASSPDPDGTYEQYF. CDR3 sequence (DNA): TGTGCCAGCAGTCCCGACCCGGACGGAACCTACGAGCAGTACTTC. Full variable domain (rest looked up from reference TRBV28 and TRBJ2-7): DVKVTQSSRYLVKRTGEKVFLECVQDMDHENMFWYRQDPGLGLRLIYFSYDVKMKEKGDIPEGYSVSREKKERFSLILESASTNQTSMYLCASSPDPDGTYEQYFGPGTRLTVT.

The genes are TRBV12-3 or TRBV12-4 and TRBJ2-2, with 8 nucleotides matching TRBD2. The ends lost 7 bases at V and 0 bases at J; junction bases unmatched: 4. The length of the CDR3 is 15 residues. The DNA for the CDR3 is TGTGCCAGCACCCTGGGACTAGCGAACACCGGGGAGCTGTTTTTT. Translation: CASTLGLANTGELFF.

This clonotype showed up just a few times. CDR3 sequence: CASSSQVALSSYNEQFF. The CDR3 nucleotides are TGCGCCAGCAGCAGCCAGGTTGCGCTTAGCTCCTACAATGAGCAGTTCTTC. The chain uses TRBV5-1 and TRBJ2-1; the D is unclear. Germline V gene data show CDR1 as SGHRS and CDR2 as YFSETQ. Trimming took 4 bases from V and 0 from J, leaving 17 bases between them. This CDR3 contains 17 residues.

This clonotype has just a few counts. For the CDR3, the DNA is TGCAGTGCAGAGACCACATTCGGGATGGCAGGGGGCTACGAGCAGTACTTC. The encoded protein is CSAETTFGMAGGYEQYF. The chain is built from TRBV20-1 and TRBJ2-7; 7 nucleotides line up with TRBD1. Germline lookup yields CDR1 DFQATT and CDR2 SNEGSKA (reference sequence). This CDR3 has 17 residues. The V gene end was trimmed by 6 bases and the J gene end by 3 bases; junction bases not matched to a gene: 20.

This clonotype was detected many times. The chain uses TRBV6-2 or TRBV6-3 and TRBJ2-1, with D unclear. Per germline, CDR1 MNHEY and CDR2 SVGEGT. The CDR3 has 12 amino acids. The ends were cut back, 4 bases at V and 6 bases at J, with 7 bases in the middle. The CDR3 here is CASSLYTNEQFF. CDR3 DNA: TGTGCCAGCAGTTTATACACCAATGAGCAGTTCTTC.